Below, 10 T cell receptor beta chains from the same sample are listed, as sequenced in a study of cytomegalovirus exposure and HLA in healthy donors. The PCR ran on 60 Vbeta and 13 Jbeta primers. Assay used: immunoSEQ multiplex PCR; TCRdb lists only in-frame clones, some missing. The profile shows some 180,000 clones, about 80% of them singletons. Sequenced sample: PBMCs. Every receptor here comes from a woman aged 25 to 39 in good health and CMV-seropositive.

The chain is built from TRBV4-3 and TRBJ2-7; 9 nucleotides align to TRBD1. The V gene end was trimmed by 4 bases and the J gene end by 3 bases; junction bases not matched to a gene: 7. Germline lookup yields CDR1 LGHNA and CDR2 YSLEER. CDR3 length: 15 residues. This CDR3 is CASSRGQGGVYEQYF. The CDR3 region has the DNA TGCGCCAGCAGCCGGGGACAGGGAGGGGTCTACGAGCAGTACTTC.

The genes are TRBV7-2 and TRBJ2-3; D is undetermined. V was clipped by 3 bases and J by 3 bases, with 13 bases between them. CDR3 length: 15 amino acids. Germline CDR1 SGHTA, CDR2 FQGNSA. The CDR3 bases are TGTGCCAGCAGCTTTTTCGAGACACCAACAGATACGCAGTATTTT. Its protein product is CASSFFETPTDTQYF.

This chain uses TRBV5-6 with TRBJ2-7; no clear D. Trimming took off 0 bases at V and 9 bases at J, with 13 bases between the two ends. This CDR3 has 13 residues. Germline CDR1 SGHDT, CDR2 YYEEEE. The CDR3 region has the DNA TGTGCCAGCAGCTTGGAAGCGTCTTATGGGCAGTACTTC. Translation gives CASSLEASYGQYF.

This clone was counted only a few times. The genes are TRBV5-1 and TRBJ2-3, with TRBD1 matching 8 bases. CDR1 and CDR2 from the germline V gene are SGHRS and YFSETQ. The CDR3 has 17 amino acids. J lost 3 bases, V lost 1 base, and 10 bases had no gene match. The CDR3 spells CASSLSVAGGSTDTQYF. DNA of the CDR3: TGCGCCAGCAGCTTGAGTGTCGCAGGGGGCTCGACAGATACGCAGTATTTT.

The genes are TRBV5-1 and TRBJ2-7, with 11 nucleotides matching TRBD2. The CDR3 is 15 amino acids. Germline trimming cut 4 bases from V and 7 bases from J; bases unmatched to any gene: 10. Per germline, CDR1 SGHRS and CDR2 YFSETQ. This CDR3 is CASSTGTSGEEEQYF. DNA of the CDR3: TGCGCCAGCAGCACCGGGACTAGCGGCGAAGAAGAGCAGTACTTC.

This chain uses TRBV28 with TRBJ2-4; D perhaps matches TRBD2 (5 bases). The germline CDR1 and CDR2 sequences are MDHEN and SYDVKM. The CDR3 covers 13 residues. Deletions cut 1 base from V and 7 bases from J, with 8 bases between. CDR3 nucleotide sequence: TGTGCCAGCAGTTTATCGGGCGGGAACATTCAGTACTTC. Translation gives CASSLSGGNIQYF.

This chain uses TRBV27 with TRBJ1-4; D is unresolved. Trimming took off 3 bases at V and 6 bases at J, with 20 bases between the two ends. The CDR3 extends over 17 amino acids. The germline V gene encodes CDR1 MNHEY and CDR2 SMNVEV (reference sequence). In nucleotides, the CDR3 is TGTGCCAGCAGTTTCCTCCGGGAATGGGGTAAAGATGAAAAACTGTTTTTT. This sequence encodes CASSFLREWGKDEKLFF.

The gene calls are TRBV11-2 and TRBJ1-4; 9 bases fit TRBD1. Germline V gene sequence: CDR1 SGHAT, CDR2 FQNNGV. The CDR3 length is 15 residues. J lost 7 bases, V lost 0 bases, and 3 bases had no gene match. The CDR3 coding sequence is TGTGCCAGCAGCTTAGATACAGGGGGCGGTGAAAAACTGTTTTTT. It translates to CASSLDTGGGEKLFF.

The CDR3 nucleotides read TGTGCCAGCAGCTCCTTATTGGTTGCGGAGACCCAGTACTTC. It is translated as CASSSLLVAETQYF. The gene calls are TRBV27 and TRBJ2-5; D gene unclear. Germline CDR1 MNHEY, CDR2 SMNVEV (reference sequence). V lost 6 bases to trimming and J lost 5 bases, with 16 bases between them. The CDR3 has 14 residues.

This chain links TRBV19 with TRBJ1-3, with 9 bases fitting TRBD1. This CDR3 is built from 14 residues. Per the germline V gene, CDR1 is LNHDA and CDR2 is SQIVND (reference sequence). V was clipped by 9 bases and J by 3 bases; unmatched bases: 6. This chain's CDR3 is CASHRGPSGNTIYF. CDR3 in DNA: TGTGCCAGCCACAGGGGGCCAAGTGGAAACACCATATATTTT.